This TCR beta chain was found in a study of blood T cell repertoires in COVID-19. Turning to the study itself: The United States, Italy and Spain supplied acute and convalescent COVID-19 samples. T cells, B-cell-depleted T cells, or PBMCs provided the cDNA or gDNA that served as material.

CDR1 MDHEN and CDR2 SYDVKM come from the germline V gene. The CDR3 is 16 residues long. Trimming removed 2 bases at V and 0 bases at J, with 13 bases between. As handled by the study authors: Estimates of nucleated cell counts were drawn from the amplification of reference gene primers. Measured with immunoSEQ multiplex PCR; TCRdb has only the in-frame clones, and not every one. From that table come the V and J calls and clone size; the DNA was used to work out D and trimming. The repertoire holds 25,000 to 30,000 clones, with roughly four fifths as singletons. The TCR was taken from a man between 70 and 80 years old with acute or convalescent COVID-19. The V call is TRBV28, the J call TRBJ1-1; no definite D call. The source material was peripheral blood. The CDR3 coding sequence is TGTGCCAGCAGTTTAACTGCGGGCCCCTTGAACACTGAAGCTTTCTTT. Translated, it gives CASSLTAGPLNTEAFF. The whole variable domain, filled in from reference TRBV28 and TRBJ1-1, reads DVKVTQSSRYLVKRTGEKVFLECVQDMDHENMFWYRQDPGLGLRLIYFSYDVKMKEKGDIPEGYSVSREKKERFSLILESASTNQTSMYLCASSLTAGPLNTEAFFGQGTRLTVV.